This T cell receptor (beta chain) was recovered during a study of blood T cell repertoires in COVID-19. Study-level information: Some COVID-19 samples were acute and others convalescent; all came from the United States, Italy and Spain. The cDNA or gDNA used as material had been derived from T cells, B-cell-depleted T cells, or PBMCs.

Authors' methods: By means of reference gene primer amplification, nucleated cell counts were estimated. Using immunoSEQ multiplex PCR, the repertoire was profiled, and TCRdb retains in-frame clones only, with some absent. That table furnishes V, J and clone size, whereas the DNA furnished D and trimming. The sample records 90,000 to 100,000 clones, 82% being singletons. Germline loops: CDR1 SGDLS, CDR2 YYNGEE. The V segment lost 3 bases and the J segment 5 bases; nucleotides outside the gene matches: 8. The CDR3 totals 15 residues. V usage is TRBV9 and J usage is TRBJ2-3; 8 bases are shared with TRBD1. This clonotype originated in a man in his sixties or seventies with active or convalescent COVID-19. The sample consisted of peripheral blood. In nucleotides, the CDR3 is TGTGCCAGCAGCGGACAGGGGTCTCCCCTAGATACGCAGTATTTT. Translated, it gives CASSGQGSPLDTQYF. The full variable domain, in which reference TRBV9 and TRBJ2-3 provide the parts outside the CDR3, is DSGVTQTPKHLITATGQRVTLRCSPRSGDLSVYWYQQSLDQGLQFLIQYYNGEERAKGNILERFSAQQFPDLHSELNLSSLELGDSALYFCASSGQGSPLDTQYFGPGTRLTVL.